In its sample, the clone carrying this T cell receptor beta chain was seen a few times. With iRepertoire HTBI primers and Arm-PCR of CDR3 regions, TCR beta libraries were built. One entry per CDR3 protein, called by TCRdb with MiXCR from the multiplex PCR reads. The data contain around 250,000 distinct CDR3 sequences, about 17% of them seen just once; the ten biggest clones take up 11% to 15%. Stated time point: newly diagnosed GD, antithyroid drugs for less than 3 months. Extracted RNA from PBMCs served as the source of the TCR library. Germline CDR1 LNHDA, CDR2 SQIVND (reference sequence). The CDR3 is 12 amino acids. With 3 bases removed from V and 7 bases from J, the gap between germline ends came to 7 bases. These data are taken from a study of regulatory T cells in long-lasting Graves disease. Study context: Newly diagnosed Graves' patients took antithyroid drugs under 3 months.

The sample was also linked to a second study, of T cells in Graves' hyperthyroidism and ophthalmopathy.

The receptor was isolated from a woman aged 30 to 39 with Graves disease. The V gene is TRBV19, the J gene TRBJ1-5; no clear D gene. Sequencing was performed on peripheral blood mononuclear cells (PBMCs), taken at new diagnosis, from a patient treated with antithyroid drugs. The DNA of the CDR3 is TGTGCCAGTAGTATGTTAGGGCAGCCCCAGCATTTT. Amino acids: CASSMLGQPQHF.